Following are 3 T cell receptor beta chains from one sample sequenced in a study of shared clonotypes between healthy human individuals (dated by TCRdb to the early 2020s). The method was the immunoSEQ multiplex PCR assay. TCRdb retrieved this table from immuneACCESS and kept in-frame rearrangements only. Not all clones are present; in checked studies, unresolved V genes account for under half, and no reason is known for the remainder. The sample records 550,000 to 600,000 clones, 98% of which are singletons. 0.25% to 0.35% of the sample is taken by the ten largest. CD8 naive samples were CD45RO-negative cells positively selected for CCR7, giving a CD45RA+CCR7+ population that excluded TemRA cells. Sequenced material: naive CD8+ T cells sorted from blood. The sample's cell subset or site label, decoded: CD45RA+CCR7+. The receptors shown here come from a man aged 30 to 45 in good health.

V usage is TRBV7-6 and J usage is TRBJ2-1; D call uncertain. Germline assignment: CDR1 SGHVS and CDR2 FNYEAQ. Trimming cost V 1 base and J 8 bases, with 6 bases left between them. The CDR3 covers 12 residues. The CDR3 loop is CASSLVPHEQFF. The CDR3 DNA reads as TGTGCCAGCAGCTTAGTCCCGCATGAGCAGTTCTTC.

With respect to this clone: Other DNA sequences in the sample encode the same CDR3. This rearrangement joins TRBV9 to TRBJ2-3; 8 bases are a match to TRBD2. Losses at the gene ends were 3 bases for V and 3 bases for J; bases not matched to a gene: 6. The CDR3 is 15 amino acids. Per germline, CDR1 SGDLS and CDR2 YYNGEE. The CDR3 DNA is TGTGCCAGCAGCGCGAGCGGGAGAGTGACAGATACGCAGTATTTT. Its translation: CASSASGRVTDTQYF.

The chain employs TRBV29-1 and TRBJ2-7, with unresolved D. The CDR3 contains 13 residues. CDR1 and CDR2 from the germline V gene are SQVTM and ANQGSEA. Trimming cost V 6 bases and J 5 bases, with 17 bases left between them. In DNA, the CDR3 is TGCAGCGTGGACGGCCGTATTCAGAACGAGCAGTACTTC. Translation gives CSVDGRIQNEQYF.